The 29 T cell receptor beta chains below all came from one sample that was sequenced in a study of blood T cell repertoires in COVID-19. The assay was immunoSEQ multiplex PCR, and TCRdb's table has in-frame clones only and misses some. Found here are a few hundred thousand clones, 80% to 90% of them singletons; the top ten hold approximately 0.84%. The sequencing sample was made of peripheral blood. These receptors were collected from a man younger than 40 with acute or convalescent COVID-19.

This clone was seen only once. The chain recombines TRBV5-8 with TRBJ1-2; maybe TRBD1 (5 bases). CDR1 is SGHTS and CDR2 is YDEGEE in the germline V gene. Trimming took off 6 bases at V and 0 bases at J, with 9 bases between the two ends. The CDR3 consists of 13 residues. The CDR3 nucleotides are TGTGCCAGCACCCGGGGGACTAACTATGGCTACACCTTC. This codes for CASTRGTNYGYTF. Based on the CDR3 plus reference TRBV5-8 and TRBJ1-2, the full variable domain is EAGVTQSPTHLIKTRGQQATLRCSPISGHTSVYWYQQALGLGLQFLLWYDEGEERNRGNFPPRFSGRQFPNYSSELNVNALELEDSALYLCASTRGTNYGYTFGSGTRLTVV.

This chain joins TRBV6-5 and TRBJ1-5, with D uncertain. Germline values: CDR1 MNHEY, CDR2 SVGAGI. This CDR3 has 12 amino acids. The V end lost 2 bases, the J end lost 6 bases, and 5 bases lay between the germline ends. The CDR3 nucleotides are TGTGCCAGCAGTTACAGCGGTCAGCCCCAGCATTTT. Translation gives CASSYSGQPQHF.

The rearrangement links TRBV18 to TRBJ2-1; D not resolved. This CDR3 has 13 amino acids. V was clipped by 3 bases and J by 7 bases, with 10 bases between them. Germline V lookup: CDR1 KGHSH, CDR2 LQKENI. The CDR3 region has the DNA TGTGCCAGCTCACCGGGCCTCATGAATGAGCAGTTCTTC. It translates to CASSPGLMNEQFF.

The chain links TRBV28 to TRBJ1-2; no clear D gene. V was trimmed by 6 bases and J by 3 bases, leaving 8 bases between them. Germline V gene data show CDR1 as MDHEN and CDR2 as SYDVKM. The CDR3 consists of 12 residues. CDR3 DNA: TGTGCCAGCAGCGAGAGCCACTATGGCTACACCTTC. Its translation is CASSESHYGYTF.

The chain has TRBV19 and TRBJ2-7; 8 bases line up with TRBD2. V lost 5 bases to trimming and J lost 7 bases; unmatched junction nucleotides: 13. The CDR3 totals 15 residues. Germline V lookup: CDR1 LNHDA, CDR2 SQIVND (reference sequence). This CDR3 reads CASSSWDGGAVEQYF. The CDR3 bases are TGTGCCAGTAGTTCGTGGGACGGGGGGGCCGTAGAGCAGTACTTC.

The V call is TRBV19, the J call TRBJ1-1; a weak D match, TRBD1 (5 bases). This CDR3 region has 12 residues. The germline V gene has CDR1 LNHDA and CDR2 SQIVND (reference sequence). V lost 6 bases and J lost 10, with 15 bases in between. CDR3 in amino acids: CASRWGAVVAFF. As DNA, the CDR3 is TGTGCCAGTAGATGGGGCGCGGTGGTAGCTTTCTTT.

The CDR3 loop is CASSPLSRTARTDTQYF. The CDR3 region has the DNA TGTGCCAGCAGCCCCCTTAGCCGGACAGCACGCACAGATACGCAGTATTTT. V is TRBV5-5 and J is TRBJ2-3; TRBD1 might be the D (6 bases). The germline V and J ends were trimmed by 4 bases and 1 base, with 19 bases remaining between them. CDR3 length equals 17 residues. Germline V gene lookup returns CDR1 SGHKS and CDR2 YYEKEE (reference sequence).

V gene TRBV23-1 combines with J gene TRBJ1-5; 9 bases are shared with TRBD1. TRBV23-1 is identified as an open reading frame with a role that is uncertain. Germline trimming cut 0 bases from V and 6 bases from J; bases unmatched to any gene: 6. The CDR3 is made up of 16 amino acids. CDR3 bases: TGCGCCAGCAGTCAATCGGAACAGGGGGCCGGTCAGCCCCAGCATTTT. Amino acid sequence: CASSQSEQGAGQPQHF.

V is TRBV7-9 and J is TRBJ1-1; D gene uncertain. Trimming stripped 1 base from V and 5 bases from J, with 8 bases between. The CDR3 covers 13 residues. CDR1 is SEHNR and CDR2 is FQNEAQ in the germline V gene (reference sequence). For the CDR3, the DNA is TGTGCCAGCAGCTTAGATTCGCGGACTGAAGCTTTCTTT. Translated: CASSLDSRTEAFF.

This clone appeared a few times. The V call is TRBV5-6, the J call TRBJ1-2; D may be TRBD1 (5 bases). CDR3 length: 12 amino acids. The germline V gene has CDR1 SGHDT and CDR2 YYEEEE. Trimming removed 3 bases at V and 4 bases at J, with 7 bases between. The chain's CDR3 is CASSSTVYGYTF. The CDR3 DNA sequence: TGTGCCAGCAGCTCGACAGTCTATGGCTACACCTTC. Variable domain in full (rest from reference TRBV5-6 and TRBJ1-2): DAGVTQSPTHLIKTRGQQVTLRCSPKSGHDTVSWYQQALGQGPQFIFQYYEEEERQRGNFPDRFSGHQFPNYSSELNVNALLLGDSALYLCASSSTVYGYTFGSGTRLTVV.

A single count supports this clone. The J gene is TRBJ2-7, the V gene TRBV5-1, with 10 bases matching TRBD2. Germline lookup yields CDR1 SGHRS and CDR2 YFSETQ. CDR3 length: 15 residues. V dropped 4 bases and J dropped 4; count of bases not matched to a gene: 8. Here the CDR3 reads CASSRDGTSEYEQYF. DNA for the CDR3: TGCGCCAGCAGCCGGGATGGGACTAGCGAATACGAGCAGTACTTC.

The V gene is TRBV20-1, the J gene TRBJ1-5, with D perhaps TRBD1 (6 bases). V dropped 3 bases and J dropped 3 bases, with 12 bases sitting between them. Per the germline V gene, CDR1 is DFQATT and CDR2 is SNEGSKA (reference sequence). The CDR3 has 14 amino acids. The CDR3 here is CSASNGGANQPQHF. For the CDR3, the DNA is TGCAGTGCTAGTAATGGGGGGGCCAATCAGCCCCAGCATTTT.

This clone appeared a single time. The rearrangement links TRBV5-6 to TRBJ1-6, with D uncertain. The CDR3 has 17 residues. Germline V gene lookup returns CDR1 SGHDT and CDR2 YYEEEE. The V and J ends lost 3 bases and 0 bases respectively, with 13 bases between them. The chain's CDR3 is CASSSRVSSSYNSPLHF. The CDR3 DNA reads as TGTGCCAGCAGCTCTCGAGTGTCAAGCTCCTATAATTCACCCCTCCACTTT.

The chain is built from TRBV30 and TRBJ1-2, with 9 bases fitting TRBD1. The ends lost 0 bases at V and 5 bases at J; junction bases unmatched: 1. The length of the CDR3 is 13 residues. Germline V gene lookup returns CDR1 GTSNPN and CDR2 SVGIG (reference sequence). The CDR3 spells CAWSVQGAYGYTF. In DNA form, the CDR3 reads TGTGCCTGGAGTGTACAGGGGGCTTATGGCTACACCTTC.

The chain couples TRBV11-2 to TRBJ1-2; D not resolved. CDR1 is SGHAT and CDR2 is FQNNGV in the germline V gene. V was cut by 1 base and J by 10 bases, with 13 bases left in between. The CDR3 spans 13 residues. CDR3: CASSLAREGDYTF. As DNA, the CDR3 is TGTGCCAGCAGCTTAGCTAGGGAGGGAGACTACACCTTC.

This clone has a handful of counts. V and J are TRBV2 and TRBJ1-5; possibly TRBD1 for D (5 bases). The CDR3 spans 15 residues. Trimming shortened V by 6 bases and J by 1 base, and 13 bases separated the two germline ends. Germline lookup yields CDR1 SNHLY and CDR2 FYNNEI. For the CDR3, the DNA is TGTGCCAGCAGCGCCACGGGGGTAAGCAATCAGCCCCAGCATTTT. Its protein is CASSATGVSNQPQHF.

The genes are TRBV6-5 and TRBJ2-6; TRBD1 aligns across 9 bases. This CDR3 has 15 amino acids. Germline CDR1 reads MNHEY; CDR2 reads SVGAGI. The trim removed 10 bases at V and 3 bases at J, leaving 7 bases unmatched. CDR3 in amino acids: CATYTGGGGANVLTF. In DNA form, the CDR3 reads TGTGCCACGTACACAGGGGGCGGTGGGGCCAACGTCCTGACTTTC.

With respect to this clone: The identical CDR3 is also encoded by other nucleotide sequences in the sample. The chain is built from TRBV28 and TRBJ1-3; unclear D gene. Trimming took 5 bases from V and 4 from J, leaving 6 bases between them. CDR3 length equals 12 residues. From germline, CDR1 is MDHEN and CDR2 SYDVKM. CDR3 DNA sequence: TGTGCCAGCAGTCCCCCGGGAAACACCATATATTTT. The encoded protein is CASSPPGNTIYF. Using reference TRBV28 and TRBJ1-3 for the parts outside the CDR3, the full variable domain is DVKVTQSSRYLVKRTGEKVFLECVQDMDHENMFWYRQDPGLGLRLIYFSYDVKMKEKGDIPEGYSVSREKKERFSLILESASTNQTSMYLCASSPPGNTIYFGEGSWLTVV.

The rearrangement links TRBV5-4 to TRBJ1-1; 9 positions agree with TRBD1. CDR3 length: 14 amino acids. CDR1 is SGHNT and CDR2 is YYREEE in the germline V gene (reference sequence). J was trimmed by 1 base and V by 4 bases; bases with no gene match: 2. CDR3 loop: CASSGGQGNTEAFF. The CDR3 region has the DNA TGTGCCAGCAGCGGGGGACAGGGGAACACTGAAGCTTTCTTT.

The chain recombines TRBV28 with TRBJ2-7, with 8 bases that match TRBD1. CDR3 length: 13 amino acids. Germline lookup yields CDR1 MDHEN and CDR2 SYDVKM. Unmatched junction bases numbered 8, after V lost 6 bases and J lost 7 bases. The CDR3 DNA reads TGTGCCAGCAGGGTGCAGGGGGCGCGAGAGCAGTACTTC. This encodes CASRVQGAREQYF.

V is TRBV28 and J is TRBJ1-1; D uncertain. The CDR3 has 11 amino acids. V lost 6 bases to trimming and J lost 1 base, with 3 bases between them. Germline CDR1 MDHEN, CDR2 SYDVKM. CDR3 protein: CASSKNTEAFF. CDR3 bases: TGTGCCAGCAGCAAGAACACTGAAGCTTTCTTT.

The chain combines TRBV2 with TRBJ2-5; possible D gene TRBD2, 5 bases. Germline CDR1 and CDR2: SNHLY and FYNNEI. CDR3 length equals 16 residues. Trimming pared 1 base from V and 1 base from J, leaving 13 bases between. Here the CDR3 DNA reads TGTGCCAGCAGTGAAGTAATCGGCGGAGGCCAAGAGACCCAGTACTTC. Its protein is CASSEVIGGGQETQYF.

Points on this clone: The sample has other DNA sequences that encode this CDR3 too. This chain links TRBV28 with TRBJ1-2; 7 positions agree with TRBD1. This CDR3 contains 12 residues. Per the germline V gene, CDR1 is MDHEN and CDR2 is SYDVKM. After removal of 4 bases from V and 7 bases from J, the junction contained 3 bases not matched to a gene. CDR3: CASSSTGVGYTF. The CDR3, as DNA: TGTGCCAGCAGTTCAACAGGGGTTGGCTACACCTTC.

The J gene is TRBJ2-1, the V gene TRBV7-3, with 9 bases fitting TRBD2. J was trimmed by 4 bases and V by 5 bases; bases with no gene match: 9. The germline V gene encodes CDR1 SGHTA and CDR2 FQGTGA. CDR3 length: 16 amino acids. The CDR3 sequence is CASSGDLLAGYNEQFF. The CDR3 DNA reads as TGTGCCAGCAGCGGGGACTTGCTAGCGGGGTACAATGAGCAGTTCTTC.

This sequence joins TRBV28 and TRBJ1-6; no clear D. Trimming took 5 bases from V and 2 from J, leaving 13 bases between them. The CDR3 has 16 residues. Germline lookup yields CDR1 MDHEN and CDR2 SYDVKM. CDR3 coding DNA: TGTGCCAGCAGTGAAGAGGGTGTCGCCTATAATTCACCCCTCCACTTT. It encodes CASSEEGVAYNSPLHF.

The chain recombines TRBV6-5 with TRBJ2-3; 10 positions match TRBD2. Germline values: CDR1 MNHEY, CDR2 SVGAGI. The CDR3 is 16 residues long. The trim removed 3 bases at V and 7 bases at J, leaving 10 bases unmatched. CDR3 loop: CASSYREAGGQYTQYF. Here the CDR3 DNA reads TGTGCCAGCAGTTATCGTGAAGCGGGGGGGCAATATACGCAGTATTTT.

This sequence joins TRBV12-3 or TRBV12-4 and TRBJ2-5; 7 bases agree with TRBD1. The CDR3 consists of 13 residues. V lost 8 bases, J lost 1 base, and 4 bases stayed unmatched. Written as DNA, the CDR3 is TGTGCCAGCGGTCGACAGGGCCAAGAGACCCAGTACTTC. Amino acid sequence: CASGRQGQETQYF.

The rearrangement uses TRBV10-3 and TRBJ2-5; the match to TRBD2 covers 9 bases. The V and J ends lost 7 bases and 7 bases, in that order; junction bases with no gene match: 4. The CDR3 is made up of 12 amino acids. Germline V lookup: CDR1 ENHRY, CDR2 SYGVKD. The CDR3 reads CAIKHSGGTQYF. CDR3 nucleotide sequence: TGTGCCATCAAACATAGCGGGGGGACCCAGTACTTC.

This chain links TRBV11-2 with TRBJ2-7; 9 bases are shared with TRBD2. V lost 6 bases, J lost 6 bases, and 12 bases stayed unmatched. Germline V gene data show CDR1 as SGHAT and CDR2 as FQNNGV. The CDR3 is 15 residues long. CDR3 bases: TGTGCCAGCAGTCTAAAGCGGGAGGATTTCCGCGAGCAGTACTTC. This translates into CASSLKREDFREQYF.